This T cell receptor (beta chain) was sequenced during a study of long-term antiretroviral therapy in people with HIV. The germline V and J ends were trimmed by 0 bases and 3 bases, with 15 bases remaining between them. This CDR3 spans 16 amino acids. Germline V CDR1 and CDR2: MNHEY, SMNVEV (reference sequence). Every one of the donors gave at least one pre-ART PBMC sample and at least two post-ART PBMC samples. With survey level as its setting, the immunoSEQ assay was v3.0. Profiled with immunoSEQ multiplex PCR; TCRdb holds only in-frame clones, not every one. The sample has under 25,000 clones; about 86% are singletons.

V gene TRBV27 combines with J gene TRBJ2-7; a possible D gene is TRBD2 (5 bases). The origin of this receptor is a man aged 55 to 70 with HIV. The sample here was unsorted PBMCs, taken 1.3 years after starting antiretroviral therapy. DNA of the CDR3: TGTGCCAGCAGTTTATCGGCCCTTGGACTTCACTACGAGCAGTACTTC. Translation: CASSLSALGLHYEQYF.